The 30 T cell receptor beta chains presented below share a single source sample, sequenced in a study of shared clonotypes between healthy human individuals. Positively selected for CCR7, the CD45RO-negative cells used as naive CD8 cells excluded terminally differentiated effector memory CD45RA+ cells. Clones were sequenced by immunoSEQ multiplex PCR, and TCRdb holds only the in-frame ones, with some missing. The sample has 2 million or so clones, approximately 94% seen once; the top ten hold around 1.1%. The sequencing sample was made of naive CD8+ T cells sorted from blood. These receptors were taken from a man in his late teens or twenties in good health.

CDR3 sequence reads: CASSPSDSSHEQFF. CDR3 nucleotide sequence: TGTGCCAGCTCACCATCGGACTCATCCCACGAGCAGTTCTTC. The chain employs TRBV18 and TRBJ2-1; TRBD2 is a possible D gene (5 bases). This CDR3 has 14 amino acids. Germline V lookup: CDR1 KGHSH, CDR2 LQKENI. Trimming cost V 2 bases and J 10 bases, with 15 bases left between them.

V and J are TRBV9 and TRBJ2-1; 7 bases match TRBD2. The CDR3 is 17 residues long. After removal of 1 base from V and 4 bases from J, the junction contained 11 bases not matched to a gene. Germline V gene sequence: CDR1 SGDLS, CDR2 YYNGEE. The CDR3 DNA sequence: TGTGCCAGCAGCGTAAATGACGAGACTAGCAGTTACAATGAGCAGTTCTTC. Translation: CASSVNDETSSYNEQFF.

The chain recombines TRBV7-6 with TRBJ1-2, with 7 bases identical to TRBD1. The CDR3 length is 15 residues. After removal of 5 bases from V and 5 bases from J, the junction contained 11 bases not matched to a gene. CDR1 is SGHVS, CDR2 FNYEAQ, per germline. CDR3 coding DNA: TGTGCCAGCAGCGCAGGAGAGACAGGGTTTTATGGCTACACCTTC. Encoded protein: CASSAGETGFYGYTF. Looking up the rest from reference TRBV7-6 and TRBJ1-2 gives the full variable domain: GAGVSQSPRYKVTKRGQDVALRCDPISGHVSLYWYRQALGQGPEFLTYFNYEAQQDKSGLPNDRFSAERPEGSISTLTIQRTEQRDSAMYRCASSAGETGFYGYTFGSGTRLTVV.

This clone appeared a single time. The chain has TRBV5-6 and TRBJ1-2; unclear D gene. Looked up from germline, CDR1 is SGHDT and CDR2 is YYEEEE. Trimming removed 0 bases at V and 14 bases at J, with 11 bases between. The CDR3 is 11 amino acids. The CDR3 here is CASSLGVLLTF. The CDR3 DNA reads TGTGCCAGCAGCTTGGGAGTATTACTGACCTTC.

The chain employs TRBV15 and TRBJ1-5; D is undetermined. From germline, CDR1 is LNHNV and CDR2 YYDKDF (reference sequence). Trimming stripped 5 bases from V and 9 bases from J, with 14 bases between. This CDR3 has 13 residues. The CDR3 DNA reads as TGTGCCACCAGCCCAGAGGGTGTCCCGCCCCAGCATTTT. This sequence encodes CATSPEGVPPQHF.

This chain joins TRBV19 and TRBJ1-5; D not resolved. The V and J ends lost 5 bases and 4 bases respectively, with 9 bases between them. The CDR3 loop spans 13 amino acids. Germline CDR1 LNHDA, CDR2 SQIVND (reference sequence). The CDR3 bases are TGTGCCAGTAGTCCAAGCCCTAATCAGCCCCAGCATTTT. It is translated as CASSPSPNQPQHF.

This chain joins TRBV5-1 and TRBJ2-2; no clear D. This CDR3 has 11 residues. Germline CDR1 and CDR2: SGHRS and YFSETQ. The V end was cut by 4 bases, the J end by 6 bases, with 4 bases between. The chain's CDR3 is CASSVAGELFF. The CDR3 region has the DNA TGCGCCAGCAGCGTGGCCGGGGAGCTGTTTTTT.

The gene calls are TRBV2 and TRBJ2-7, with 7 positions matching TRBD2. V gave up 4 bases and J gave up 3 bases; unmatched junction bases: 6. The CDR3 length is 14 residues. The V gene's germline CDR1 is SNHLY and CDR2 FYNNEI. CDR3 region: CASSALADHYEQYF. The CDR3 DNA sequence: TGTGCCAGCAGTGCTCTAGCGGACCACTACGAGCAGTACTTC.

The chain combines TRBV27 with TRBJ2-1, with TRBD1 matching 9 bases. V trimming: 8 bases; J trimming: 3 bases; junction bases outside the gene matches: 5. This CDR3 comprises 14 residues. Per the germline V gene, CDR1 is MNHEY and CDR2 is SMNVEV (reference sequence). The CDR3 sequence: CASGKDRGYNEQFF. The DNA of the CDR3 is TGTGCCAGCGGGAAGGACAGGGGCTACAATGAGCAGTTCTTC.

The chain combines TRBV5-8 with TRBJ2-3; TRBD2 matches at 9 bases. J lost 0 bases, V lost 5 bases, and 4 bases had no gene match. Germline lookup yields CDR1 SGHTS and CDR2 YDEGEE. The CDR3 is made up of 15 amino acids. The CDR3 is CASRRGTSSTDTQYF. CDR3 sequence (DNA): TGTGCCAGCAGACGCGGGACTAGCAGCACAGATACGCAGTATTTT.

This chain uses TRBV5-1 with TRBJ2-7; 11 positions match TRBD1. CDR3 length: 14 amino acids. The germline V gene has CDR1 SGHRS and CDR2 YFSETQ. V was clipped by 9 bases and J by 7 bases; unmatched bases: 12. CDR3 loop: CATAPGQGAGEQYF. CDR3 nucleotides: TGCGCCACCGCGCCCGGACAGGGGGCAGGGGAGCAGTACTTC.

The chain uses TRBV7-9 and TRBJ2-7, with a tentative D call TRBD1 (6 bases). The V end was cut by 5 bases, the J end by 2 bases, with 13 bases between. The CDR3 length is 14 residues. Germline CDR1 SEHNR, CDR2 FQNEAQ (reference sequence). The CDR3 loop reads CASSRYTGPYEQYF. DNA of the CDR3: TGTGCCAGCAGCCGTTACACAGGGCCCTACGAGCAGTACTTC.

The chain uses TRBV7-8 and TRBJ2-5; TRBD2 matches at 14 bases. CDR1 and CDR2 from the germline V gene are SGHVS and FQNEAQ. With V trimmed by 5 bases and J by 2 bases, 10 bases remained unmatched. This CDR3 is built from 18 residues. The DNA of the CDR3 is TGTGCCAGCAGCCAACGACTAGCGGGGGGGCCGGATCAAGAGACCCAGTACTTC. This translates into CASSQRLAGGPDQETQYF.

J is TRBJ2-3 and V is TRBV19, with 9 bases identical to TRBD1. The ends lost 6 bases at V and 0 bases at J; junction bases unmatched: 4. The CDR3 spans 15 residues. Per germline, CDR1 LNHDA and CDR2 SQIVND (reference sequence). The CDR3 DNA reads TGTGCCAGTAGCCCCGGGACAGGGAGCACAGATACGCAGTATTTT. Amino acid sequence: CASSPGTGSTDTQYF.

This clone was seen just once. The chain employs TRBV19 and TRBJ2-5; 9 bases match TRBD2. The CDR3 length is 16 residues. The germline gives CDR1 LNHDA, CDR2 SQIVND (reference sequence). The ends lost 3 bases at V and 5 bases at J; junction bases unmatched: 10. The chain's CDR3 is CASSMGLAGWLETQYF. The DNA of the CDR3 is TGTGCCAGTAGTATGGGGCTAGCGGGATGGCTTGAGACCCAGTACTTC.

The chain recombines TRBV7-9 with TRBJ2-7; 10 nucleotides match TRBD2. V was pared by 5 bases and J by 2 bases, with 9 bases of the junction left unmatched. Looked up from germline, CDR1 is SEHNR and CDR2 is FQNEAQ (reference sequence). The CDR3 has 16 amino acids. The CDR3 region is CASSRTSGTLPYEQYF. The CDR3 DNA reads TGTGCCAGCAGCAGAACTAGCGGGACCCTTCCCTACGAGCAGTACTTC.

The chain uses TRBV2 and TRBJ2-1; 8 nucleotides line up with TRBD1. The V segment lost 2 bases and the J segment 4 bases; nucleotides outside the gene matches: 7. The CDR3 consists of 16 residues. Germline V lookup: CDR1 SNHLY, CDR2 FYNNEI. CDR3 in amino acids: CASSETGGGAYNEQFF. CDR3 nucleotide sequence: TGTGCCAGCAGTGAAACAGGGGGAGGTGCGTACAATGAGCAGTTCTTC.

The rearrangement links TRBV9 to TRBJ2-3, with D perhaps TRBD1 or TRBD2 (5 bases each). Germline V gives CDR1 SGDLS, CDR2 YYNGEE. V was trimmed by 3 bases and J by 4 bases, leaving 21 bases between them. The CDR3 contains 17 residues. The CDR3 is CASSAGTVRWGPDTQYF. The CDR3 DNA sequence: TGTGCCAGCAGCGCGGGGACCGTTCGTTGGGGCCCAGATACGCAGTATTTT.

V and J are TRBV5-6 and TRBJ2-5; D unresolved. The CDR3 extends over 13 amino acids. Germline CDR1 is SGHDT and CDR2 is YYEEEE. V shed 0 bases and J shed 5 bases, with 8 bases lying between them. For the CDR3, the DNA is TGTGCCAGCAGCTTGGAATCTTCGGAGACCCAGTACTTC. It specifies CASSLESSETQYF. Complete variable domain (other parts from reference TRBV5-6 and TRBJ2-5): DAGVTQSPTHLIKTRGQQVTLRCSPKSGHDTVSWYQQALGQGPQFIFQYYEEEERQRGNFPDRFSGHQFPNYSSELNVNALLLGDSALYLCASSLESSETQYFGPGTRLLVL.

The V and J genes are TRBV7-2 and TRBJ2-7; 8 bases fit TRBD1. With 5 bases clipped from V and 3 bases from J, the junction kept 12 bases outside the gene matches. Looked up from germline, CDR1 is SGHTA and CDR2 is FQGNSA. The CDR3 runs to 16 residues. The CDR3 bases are TGTGCCAGCAGCCAAGGACAGGGCCCGACGCTCTACGAGCAGTACTTC. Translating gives CASSQGQGPTLYEQYF.

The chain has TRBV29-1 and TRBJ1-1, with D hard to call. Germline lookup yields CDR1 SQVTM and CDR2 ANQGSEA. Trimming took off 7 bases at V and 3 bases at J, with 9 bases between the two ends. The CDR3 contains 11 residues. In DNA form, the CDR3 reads TGCAGCGCCAAGACTTACACTGAAGCTTTCTTT. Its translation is CSAKTYTEAFF.

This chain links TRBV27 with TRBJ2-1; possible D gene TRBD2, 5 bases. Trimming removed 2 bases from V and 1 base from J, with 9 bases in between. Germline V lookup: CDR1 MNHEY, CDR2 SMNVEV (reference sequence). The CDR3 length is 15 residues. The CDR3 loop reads CASSLLALSYNEQFF. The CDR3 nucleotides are TGTGCCAGCAGTTTACTAGCTCTGTCCTACAATGAGCAGTTCTTC.

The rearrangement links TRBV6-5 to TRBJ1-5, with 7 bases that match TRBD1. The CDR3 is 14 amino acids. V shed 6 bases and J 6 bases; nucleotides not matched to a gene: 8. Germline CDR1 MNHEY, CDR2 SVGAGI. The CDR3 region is CASSHRGGFQPQHF. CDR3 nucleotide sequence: TGTGCCAGCAGCCACAGGGGAGGTTTTCAGCCCCAGCATTTT.

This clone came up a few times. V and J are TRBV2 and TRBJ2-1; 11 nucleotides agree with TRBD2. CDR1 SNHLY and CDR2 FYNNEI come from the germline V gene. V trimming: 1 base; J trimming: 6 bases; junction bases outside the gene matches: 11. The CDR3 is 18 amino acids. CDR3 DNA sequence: TGTGCCAGCAGTGAAGAATCCCGACTAGCGGGGTGGTCCAATGAGCAGTTCTTC. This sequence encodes CASSEESRLAGWSNEQFF.

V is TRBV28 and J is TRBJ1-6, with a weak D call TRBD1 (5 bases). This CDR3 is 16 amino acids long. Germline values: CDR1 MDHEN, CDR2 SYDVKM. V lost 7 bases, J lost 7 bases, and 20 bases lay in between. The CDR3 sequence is CASTPVTSGENSPLHF. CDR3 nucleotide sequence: TGTGCCAGCACCCCCGTGACCTCGGGGGAGAATTCACCCCTCCACTTT.

The DNA of the CDR3 is TGTGCCATCAGTGATCCAGGAGAGGACGTGAACACTGAAGCTTTCTTT. Protein product: CAISDPGEDVNTEAFF. This chain links TRBV10-3 with TRBJ1-1; no definite D call. Deletions cut 3 bases from V and 0 bases from J, with 14 bases between. CDR3 length equals 16 residues. Germline CDR1 and CDR2: ENHRY and SYGVKD.

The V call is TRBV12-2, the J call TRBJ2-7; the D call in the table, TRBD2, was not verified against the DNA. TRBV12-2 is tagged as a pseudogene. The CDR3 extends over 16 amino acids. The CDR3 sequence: CASRPWGSGRRREQYF. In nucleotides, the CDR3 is TGTGCAAGTCGCCCCTGGGGTAGCGGGAGGCGTCGCGAGCAGTACTTC.

CDR3 sequence reads: CAISQLGTGELFF. As DNA, the CDR3 is TGTGCCATCAGTCAACTAGGAACCGGGGAGCTGTTTTTT. This rearrangement joins TRBV10-3 to TRBJ2-2; the D gene is possibly TRBD2 (5 bases). V shed 5 bases and J shed 5 bases, with 9 bases lying between them. The CDR3 totals 13 residues. The germline V gene encodes CDR1 ENHRY and CDR2 SYGVKD.

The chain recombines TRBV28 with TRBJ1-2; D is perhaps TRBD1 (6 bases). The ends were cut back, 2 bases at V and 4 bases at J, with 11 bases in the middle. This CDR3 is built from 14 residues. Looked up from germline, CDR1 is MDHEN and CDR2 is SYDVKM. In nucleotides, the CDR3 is TGTGCCAGCAGTTTACGGGGGCCCGGCTATGGCTACACCTTC. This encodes CASSLRGPGYGYTF.

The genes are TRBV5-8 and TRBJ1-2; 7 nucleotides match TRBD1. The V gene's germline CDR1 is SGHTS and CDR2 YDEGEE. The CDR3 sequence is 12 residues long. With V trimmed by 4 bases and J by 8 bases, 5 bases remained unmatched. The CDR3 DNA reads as TGTGCCAGCAGCGTAGACAGGGACGGCTACACCTTC. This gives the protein CASSVDRDGYTF.